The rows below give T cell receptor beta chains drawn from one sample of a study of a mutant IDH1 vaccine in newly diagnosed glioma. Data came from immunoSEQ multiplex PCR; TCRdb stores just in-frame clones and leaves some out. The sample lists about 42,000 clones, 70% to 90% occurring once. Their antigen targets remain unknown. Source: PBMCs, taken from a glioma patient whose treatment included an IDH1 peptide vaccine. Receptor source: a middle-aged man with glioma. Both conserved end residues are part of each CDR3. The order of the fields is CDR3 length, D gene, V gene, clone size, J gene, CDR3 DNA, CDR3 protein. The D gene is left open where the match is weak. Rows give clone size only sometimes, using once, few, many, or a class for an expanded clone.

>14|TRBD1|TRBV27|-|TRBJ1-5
TGTGCCAGCAGCCGAACAGGGGGCAATCAGCCCCAGCATTTT
CASSRTGGNQPQHF
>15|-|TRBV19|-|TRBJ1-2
TGTGCCAGCAAGGACAGCCCTCCCTCCCTCTATGGCTACACCTTC
CASKDSPPSLYGYTF
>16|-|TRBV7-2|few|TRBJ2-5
TGTGCCAGCAGCTCATGGGCCCTATTATCGGACGAGACCCAGTACTTC
CASSSWALLSDETQYF
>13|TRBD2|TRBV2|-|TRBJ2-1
TGTGCCAGCGCTCTAGCGGGAGTTAATGAGCAGTTCTTC
CASALAGVNEQFF
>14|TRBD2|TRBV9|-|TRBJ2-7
TGTGCCAGCAGCGGACTAGCGGGTTCCTACGAGCAGTACTTC
CASSGLAGSYEQYF
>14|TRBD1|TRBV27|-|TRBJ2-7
TGTGCCAGCAGTTACGGTCCAGGGGGCTACGAGCAGTACTTC
CASSYGPGGYEQYF
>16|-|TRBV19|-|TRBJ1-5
TGTGCCAGTAGTATCGGGCAGGGACGGGGCAATCAGCCCCAGCATTTT
CASSIGQGRGNQPQHF
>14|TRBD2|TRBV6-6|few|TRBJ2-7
TGTGCCAGCAGCTCCGGGACTAGTCAATACGAGCAGTACTTC
CASSSGTSQYEQYF
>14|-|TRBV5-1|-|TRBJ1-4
TGCGCCAGCAGAACCACAGGTTCTGATGAAAAACTGTTTTTT
CASRTTGSDEKLFF
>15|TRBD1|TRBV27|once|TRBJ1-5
TGTGCCAGCAGTTCGGACAGGTATAGCAATCAGCCCCAGCATTTT
CASSSDRYSNQPQHF
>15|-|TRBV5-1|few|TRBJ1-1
TGCGCCAGCAGCGCCGGTGGACGGATGAACACTGAAGCTTTCTTT
CASSAGGRMNTEAFF
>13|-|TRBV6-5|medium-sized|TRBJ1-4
TGTGCCAGCAGATGGGACACCAATGAAAAACTGTTTTTT
CASRWDTNEKLFF
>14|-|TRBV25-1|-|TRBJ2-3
TGTGCCAGCAGTGAATGGGCAGGGACAGATACGCAGTATTTT
CASSEWAGTDTQYF
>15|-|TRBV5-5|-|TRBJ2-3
TGTGCCAGCAGCTTGCAGGTCGGGACGGCAGATACGCAGTATTTT
CASSLQVGTADTQYF
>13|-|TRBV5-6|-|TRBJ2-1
TGTGCCAGCAGCCCAACCGGCGACAATGAGCAGTTCTTC
CASSPTGDNEQFF
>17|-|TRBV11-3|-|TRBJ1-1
TGTGCCAGCAGCCGGGGGAGTGTGTTCGGGCGCAACACTGAAGCTTTCTTT
CASSRGSVFGRNTEAFF
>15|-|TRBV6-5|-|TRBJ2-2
TGTGCCAGCAGTTACTGGGGGCCCGACACCGGGGAGCTGTTTTTT
CASSYWGPDTGELFF
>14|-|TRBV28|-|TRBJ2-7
TGTGCCAGCAGGTTGAGACTTAGGACCTACGAGCAGTACTTC
CASRLRLRTYEQYF
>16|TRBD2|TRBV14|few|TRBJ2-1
TGTGCCAGCAGCCAGTTAGCGGGATTGGGGGTCAATGAGCAGTTCTTC
CASSQLAGLGVNEQFF
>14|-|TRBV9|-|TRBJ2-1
TGTGCCAGCAGCGTAGGGGAAATCTACAATGAGCAGTTCTTC
CASSVGEIYNEQFF
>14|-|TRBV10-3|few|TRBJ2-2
TGTGCCATCGGGTCGGGGGCTGACACCGGGGAGCTGTTTTTT
CAIGSGADTGELFF
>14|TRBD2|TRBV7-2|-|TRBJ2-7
TGTGCCAGCAGTCCGACTAGCAGTCCCTACGAGCAGTACTTC
CASSPTSSPYEQYF
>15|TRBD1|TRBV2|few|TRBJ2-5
TGTGCCAGCAGTACAGTGACAGGGCCCCAAGAGACCCAGTACTTC
CASSTVTGPQETQYF
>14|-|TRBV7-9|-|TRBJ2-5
TGTGCCAGCAGCATAACCGGGACCCAAGAGACCCAGTACTTC
CASSITGTQETQYF
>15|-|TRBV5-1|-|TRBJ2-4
TGCGCCAGCAGCTCGGACTGGGGGAGCTCGGGCATTCAGTACTTC
CASSSDWGSSGIQYF
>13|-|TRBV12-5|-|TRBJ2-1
TGTGCTAGTGGTTTGGTAATAGGGAATGAGCAGTTCTTC
CASGLVIGNEQFF
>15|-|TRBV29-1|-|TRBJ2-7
TGCAGCGTGCCGCGACCTCCCCCGCGATCCTACGAGCAGTACTTC
CSVPRPPPRSYEQYF
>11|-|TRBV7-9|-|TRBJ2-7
TGTGCCAGCAGCTACCGGGACCGACAATACTTC
CASSYRDRQYF
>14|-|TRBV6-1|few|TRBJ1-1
TGTGCCAGCAGTGACTACGGCATGAACACTGAAGCTTTCTTT
CASSDYGMNTEAFF
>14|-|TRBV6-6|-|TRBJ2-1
TGTGCCAGCAGTTGGGGTAGCGGAGCGAATGAGCAGTTCTTC
CASSWGSGANEQFF
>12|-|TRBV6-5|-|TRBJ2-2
TGTGCCAGCAGTCAGTGGACCGGGGAGCTGTTTTTT
CASSQWTGELFF
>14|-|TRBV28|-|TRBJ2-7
TGTGCCAGCAGTTTATTAGGCAGGGGTTACGAGCAGTACTTC
CASSLLGRGYEQYF